These 14 T cell receptor beta chains came from one sample sequenced in a study of T cells in women clearing cervical HPV infection. Data came from immunoSEQ multiplex PCR; TCRdb stores just in-frame clones and leaves some out. The sample data list 28,000 or so clones. The sample was blood buffy coat. These TCRs come from a woman aged 18-70 years with a cervical HPV16 infection that either progressed to CIN3+ or cleared (not recorded which).

A word on this clone: The CDR3 end lies 3 residues beyond the end of the read and is filled in from the germline J gene. This rearrangement joins TRBV6-1 to TRBJ2-7; 15 bases align to TRBD2. Germline V gene lookup returns CDR1 MNHNS and CDR2 SASEGT. CDR3 size: 18 residues. With V trimmed by 2 bases and J by 4 bases, 9 bases remained unmatched. CDR3 in amino acids: CASSERTSGRERGYEQYF. The DNA read from the CDR3 is TGTGCCAGCAGTGAACGGACTAGCGGGAGGGAGAGGGGATACGAG.

A remark on this clone: The read ends 3 residues shy of where the CDR3 ends; the end is completed using the germline J gene. The rearrangement joins TRBV7-9 to TRBJ2-4, with 7 bases fitting TRBD1. CDR1 and CDR2 from the germline V gene are SEHNR and FQNEAQ (reference sequence). The CDR3 has 11 residues. The sequenced part of the CDR3 DNA is TGTGCCAGCAGCCAAGACAGGGTT. It codes for CASSQDRV. Given in full, the CDR3 is CASSQDRVQYF. The full variable domain, completed using reference TRBV7-9 and TRBJ2-4, is DTGVSQNPRHKITKRGQNVTFRCDPISEHNRLYWYRQTLGQGPEFLTYFQNEAQLEKSRLLSDRFSAERPKGSFSTLEIQRTEQGDSAMYLCASSQDRVQYFGAGTRLSVL.

Regarding this clone: The CDR3 extends 3 residues past the end of the read, so its final part is completed from the germline J gene. This chain links TRBV7-3 with TRBJ2-2, with D possibly TRBD1 on 6 matching bases. Germline V gives CDR1 SGHTA, CDR2 FQGTGA. CDR3 length equals 17 residues. Partial CDR3 DNA: TGTGCCAGCAGCGGGACAAGGTCCAATTCTGGGGCCAACTTG. This codes for CASSGTRSNSGANL. The whole CDR3 sequence is CASSGTRSNSGANLLFF.

Remarks on this clone: The read halts 3 residues ahead of the CDR3 end, with the missing end drawn from the germline J gene. V is TRBV29-1 and J is TRBJ1-3; D call uncertain. CDR3 length: 12 amino acids. Germline V gene lookup returns CDR1 SQVTM and CDR2 ANQGSEA. V lost 4 bases and J 1 base, leaving 5 bases between the germline ends. The CDR3 region is CSVAQSGNTIYF. The CDR3 DNA, read in part, is TGCAGCGTTGCACAATCTGGAAACACC.

CDR3 protein: CASSAGSGGTEAFF. The CDR3 DNA, read in part, is TGCGCCAGCAGCGCCGGGTCGGGTGGCACTGAA. J is TRBJ1-1 and V is TRBV5-1; D gene ambiguous. Sequencing ends 3 residues short of the CDR3 end; the germline J gene provides the rest. This CDR3 is 14 amino acids long. Germline-derived CDR1 and CDR2 are SGHRS and YFSETQ. Trimming took 4 bases from V and 4 from J, leaving 14 bases between them.

Details on this clone: The read terminates 3 residues before the CDR3 end, so the remaining end is supplied by the germline J gene. This chain joins TRBV29-1 and TRBJ2-3; 9 bases fit TRBD1. The CDR3 is 14 residues long. Germline loops: CDR1 SQVTM, CDR2 ANQGSEA. The CDR3 bases that were read are TGCAGCGTCGACCGGGACAGGGTTGGAGAGACG. This gives the protein CSVDRDRVGET. The whole CDR3 protein reads CSVDRDRVGETQYF.

As regards this clone: The read ends 3 residues early relative to the CDR3; the germline J gene fills the gap. This chain connects TRBV7-2 to TRBJ2-7; 9 nucleotides line up with TRBD1. V shed 5 bases, J shed 3 bases, and the junction held 5 bases outside the gene matches. This CDR3 has 14 amino acids. CDR1 is SGHTA and CDR2 is FQGNSA in the germline V gene. CDR3 region: CTSSRDRGDYEQYF. The sequenced part of the CDR3 DNA is TGTACCAGCAGCCGCGACAGGGGGGACTACGAG.

Concerning this clone: The read falls 3 residues short of the CDR3 end, and the missing part is taken from the germline J gene. V is TRBV20-1 and J is TRBJ2-2; a possible D gene is TRBD1 (5 bases). Germline lookup yields CDR1 DFQATT and CDR2 SNEGSKA (reference sequence). CDR3 length: 14 residues. The CDR3 loop reads CSARLARVSEKLFF. Incomplete CDR3 DNA: TGCAGTGCTAGACTCGCCAGGGTTTCTGAAAAG.

About this clone itself: The read finishes 3 residues shy of the CDR3 end, and the germline J gene is used to complete it. Additional DNA sequences in this sample encode the identical CDR3. The rearrangement joins TRBV7-2 to TRBJ2-1; 13 nucleotides agree with TRBD2. The CDR3 spans 15 residues. V gave up 9 bases and J gave up 4 bases; unmatched junction bases: 6. The germline V gene has CDR1 SGHTA and CDR2 FQGNSA. Partial CDR3 DNA: TGTGCCAGTAGCCGGACTAGCGGGAGTTACAATGAG. Translating gives CASSRTSGSYNE. The complete CDR3 reads CASSRTSGSYNEQFF. Full variable domain (outside the CDR3, taken from reference TRBV7-2 and TRBJ2-1): GAGVSQSPSNKVTEKGKDVELRCDPISGHTALYWYRQSLGQGLEFLIYFQGNSAPDKSGLPSDRFSAERTGGSVSTLTIQRTQQEDSAVYLCASSRTSGSYNEQFFGPGTRLTVL.

Remarks on this clone: Sequencing ends 3 residues short of the CDR3 end; the germline J gene provides the rest. The chain carries TRBV7-7 and TRBJ2-1, with TRBD2 matching over 10 bases. Trimming removed 1 base from V and 8 bases from J; junction bases left unmatched: 8. The germline gives CDR1 SSHAT, CDR2 FNYEAQ (reference sequence). This CDR3 region has 16 residues. The covered CDR3 bases are TGTGCCAGCAGCTTAGATCTGAGCGGGAGGGGCCATGAG. Translating gives CASSLDLSGRGHE. The CDR3 as a whole reads CASSLDLSGRGHEQFF.

Comment on this clone: The CDR3 extends 3 residues past the end of the read, so its final part is completed from the germline J gene. The gene calls are TRBV13 and TRBJ2-2; 9 nucleotides line up with TRBD1. The V and J ends lost 8 bases and 4 bases, in that order; junction bases with no gene match: 8. The CDR3 is 15 residues long. Germline CDR1 PRHDT, CDR2 FYEKMQ (reference sequence). Incomplete CDR3 DNA: TGTGCCAGCGGAACCGGGACAGGGCCCACCGGGGAG. It specifies CASGTGTGPTGE. From start to end, the CDR3 is CASGTGTGPTGELFF.

As concerns this clone: The CDR3 goes on 3 residues after the read ends, and that part is filled in from the germline J gene. This chain connects TRBV29-1 to TRBJ2-3; weak D call: TRBD1 (6 bases). CDR1 SQVTM and CDR2 ANQGSEA come from the germline V gene. There are 14 residues in the CDR3. This CDR3 is CSVETWGQQETQYF. The CDR3 bases that were read are TGCAGCGTTGAAACGTGGGGACAACAAGAGACG.

Of note for this clone: Read coverage stops 3 residues before the CDR3 terminus; the germline J gene supplies the remainder. The rearrangement joins TRBV5-4 to TRBJ2-3; 8 bases map to TRBD2. J was trimmed by 5 bases and V by 0 bases; bases with no gene match: 8. The germline V gene has CDR1 SGHNT and CDR2 YYREEE (reference sequence). The CDR3 has 16 amino acids. The DNA read from the CDR3 is TGTGCCAGCAGCTTGGTTGCGGGCCGGGAGGGAGATACG. It encodes CASSLVAGREGDT. The whole CDR3 protein is CASSLVAGREGDTQYF. Filled out from reference TRBV5-4 and TRBJ2-3, the complete variable domain reads ETGVTQSPTHLIKTRGQQVTLRCSSQSGHNTVSWYQQALGQGPQFIFQYYREEENGRGNFPPRFSGLQFPNYSSELNVNALELDDSALYLCASSLVAGREGDTQYFGPGTRLTVL.

Worth noting for this clone: Sequencing ends 3 residues short of the CDR3 end; the germline J gene provides the rest. The chain employs TRBV29-1 and TRBJ2-3, with D perhaps matching TRBD2 (7 bases). Per the germline V gene, CDR1 is SQVTM and CDR2 is ANQGSEA. Trimming removed 4 bases from V and 3 bases from J, with 17 bases in between. The CDR3 runs to 15 residues. The CDR3 loop reads CSVVTKGGRTDTQYF. The part of the CDR3 DNA that was read is TGCAGCGTTGTTACAAAGGGGGGGAGAACAGATACG.